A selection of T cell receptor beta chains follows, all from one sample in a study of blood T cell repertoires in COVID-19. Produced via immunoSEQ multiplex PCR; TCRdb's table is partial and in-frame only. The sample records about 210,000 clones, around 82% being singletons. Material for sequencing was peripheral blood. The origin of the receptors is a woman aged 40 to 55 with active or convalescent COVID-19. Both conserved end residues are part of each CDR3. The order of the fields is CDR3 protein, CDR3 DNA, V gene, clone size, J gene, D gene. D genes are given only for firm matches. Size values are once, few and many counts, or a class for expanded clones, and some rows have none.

CDR3: CAWSPGNTIYF
DNA: TGTGCCTGGAGTCCAGGAAACACCATATATTTT
V: TRBV30
size: .
J: TRBJ1-3
D: .

CDR3: CASSESRVATEAFF
DNA: TGCGCCAGCAGTGAGTCCAGGGTGGCCACTGAAGCTTTCTTT
V: TRBV10-2
size: .
J: TRBJ1-1
D: .

CDR3: CASSSRLAGGTNYEQYF
DNA: TGTGCCAGCAGCTCCCGACTAGCGGGAGGGACAAACTACGAGCAGTACTTC
V: TRBV7-9
size: .
J: TRBJ2-7
D: TRBD2

CDR3: CASCGTVTEDTEAFF
DNA: TGTGCCTCATGCGGGACGGTTACTGAGGACACTGAAGCTTTCTTT
V: TRBV10-3
size: once
J: TRBJ1-1
D: .

CDR3: CASSFGGESRSNYGYTF
DNA: TGTGCCAGCAGCTTTGGAGGCGAGTCCCGGAGTAACTATGGCTACACCTTC
V: TRBV7-9
size: .
J: TRBJ1-2
D: .

CDR3: CASSLAGYNQPQHF
DNA: TGTGCCAGCAGTTTAGCAGGGTACAATCAGCCCCAGCATTTT
V: TRBV27
size: .
J: TRBJ1-5
D: .

CDR3: CASSFPGAGWYEAFF
DNA: TGTGCCAGCAGCTTCCCCGGCGCAGGGTGGTACGAAGCTTTCTTT
V: TRBV11-2
size: .
J: TRBJ1-1
D: .

CDR3: CASSLAAQNTEAFF
DNA: TGTGCCAGCAGCTTAGCGGCCCAGAACACTGAAGCTTTCTTT
V: TRBV7-9
size: .
J: TRBJ1-1
D: .

CDR3: CASSWGPATVGRGYTF
DNA: TGTGCCAGCAGCTGGGGACCCGCGACAGTTGGGAGGGGCTACACCTTC
V: TRBV5-4
size: .
J: TRBJ1-2
D: .

CDR3: CAWSGGDSHQPQHF
DNA: TGTGCCTGGAGTGGGGGGGACAGCCATCAGCCCCAGCATTTT
V: TRBV30
size: .
J: TRBJ1-5
D: TRBD1

CDR3: CASSLQGAVGELFF
DNA: TGTGCCAGCAGCTTACAGGGGGCCGTCGGGGAGCTGTTTTTT
V: TRBV7-8
size: .
J: TRBJ2-2
D: TRBD1

CDR3: CATRAGAETQYF
DNA: TGCGCCACCAGGGCGGGGGCGGAGACCCAGTACTTC
V: TRBV5-1
size: .
J: TRBJ2-5
D: .

CDR3: CASSWLTGLNTEAFF
DNA: TGTGCCAGTAGTTGGCTGACAGGGTTGAACACTGAAGCTTTCTTT
V: TRBV19
size: few
J: TRBJ1-1
D: TRBD1

CDR3: CASSLGSHNTEAFF
DNA: TGTGCCAGCAGTTTAGGCAGTCACAACACTGAAGCTTTCTTT
V: TRBV27
size: once
J: TRBJ1-1
D: .

CDR3: CASSSIHRGRNTEAFF
DNA: TGTGCCAGCAGTTCCATCCACAGGGGGCGGAACACTGAAGCTTTCTTT
V: TRBV28
size: .
J: TRBJ1-1
D: TRBD1

CDR3: CASSLEGSGGYYNEQFF
DNA: TGCGCCAGCAGCTTGGAAGGTAGCGGGGGATACTACAATGAGCAGTTCTTC
V: TRBV5-1
size: .
J: TRBJ2-1
D: TRBD2

CDR3: CATSDWGGQDTQYF
DNA: TGTGCCACCAGTGATTGGGGGGGCCAAGATACGCAGTATTTT
V: TRBV24-1
size: .
J: TRBJ2-3
D: .

CDR3: CASSIYPDNNYGYTF
DNA: TGTGCCAGTAGTATATACCCAGACAACAACTATGGCTACACCTTC
V: TRBV19
size: .
J: TRBJ1-2
D: .

CDR3: CASSLTHTGGSGYTF
DNA: TGTGCCAGCAGCTTAACACATACAGGGGGCTCTGGCTACACCTTC
V: TRBV11-3
size: .
J: TRBJ1-2
D: TRBD1

CDR3: CAWSAGTVVVNSPLHF
DNA: TGTGCCTGGAGTGCTGGGACAGTAGTTGTTAATTCACCCCTCCACTTT
V: TRBV30
size: .
J: TRBJ1-6
D: TRBD1

CDR3: CASSLTGQGLYNSPLHF
DNA: TGTGCCAGCAGTTTAACGGGACAGGGACTCTATAATTCACCCCTCCACTTT
V: TRBV27
size: .
J: TRBJ1-6
D: TRBD1